The 31 T cell receptor beta chains below all came from one sample that was sequenced in a study of tumor and adjacent non-tumor tissue in lung cancer. No cell sorting was done before RNA was extracted from the tissue. The library came from three nested PCR rounds adapted from ARM-PCR protocols. TCRdb analysed the multiplex PCR reads with MiXCR anew, one entry per CDR3 protein. This repertoire shows fewer than 100,000 distinct CDR3 sequences, approximately 72% found once; its top ten account for about 9.5%. The material sequenced was lung tumor tissue. Receptors originate from a woman in her thirties or forties with non-small cell lung cancer.

As for this clonotype: This may be a read error: a much more frequent sequence differs by one nucleotide. The chain joins TRBV28 to TRBJ1-5; D gene uncertain. V shed 2 bases and J shed 3 bases, with 14 bases lying between them. Germline assignment: CDR1 MDHEN and CDR2 SYDVKM. This CDR3 comprises 16 residues. CDR3 coding DNA: TGTGCCAGCAGTTTAGCTGGCGGATGTAACAATCAGCCCCAGCATTTT. The encoded protein is CASSLAGGCNNQPQHF.

Comments on this clonotype: Given the absence of the conserved phenylalanine or tryptophan at the CDR3 end, a read error is likely. The chain couples TRBV11-2 to TRBJ2-7; D remains unclear. The CDR3 runs to 14 residues. Germline CDR1 reads SGHAT; CDR2 reads FQNNGV. Here the CDR3 DNA reads TGTCCCAGCAGCTTAGTCTCAAGCTCCTGCGAGCAGTACCTC. Translated, it gives CPSSLVSSSCEQYL.

This clonotype was detected only a few times. This is likely a read error, given that the CDR3 carries no conserved phenylalanine or tryptophan at its end. V gene TRBV6-5 combines with J gene TRBJ1-6; D unresolved. There are 14 residues in the CDR3. Germline V gene data show CDR1 as MNHEY and CDR2 as SVGAGI. CDR3: CASCYEGVGSPLHY. CDR3 DNA: TGTGCCAGCTGTTACGAGGGTGTAGGTTCACCCCTCCACTAT.

For this clonotype: Germline and junction disagree at one end, which may indicate a read error. The V and J genes are TRBV12-3 or TRBV12-4 and TRBJ2-3, with 11 bases lining up with TRBD2. The CDR3 contains 16 residues. This chain's CDR3 is CASSPTSGASTDAHYF. DNA of the CDR3: TGTGCCAGCAGTCCGACTAGCGGGGCTAGCACAGATGCGCACTATTTT.

To note about this clonotype: At one of its ends the junction is not consistent with the germline gene, which may arise from a read error. The J gene is TRBJ1-5, the V gene TRBV12-3 or TRBV12-4; D is ambiguous. CDR3 length equals 14 residues. CDR3: CARSFLGLNQPQHF. CDR3 nucleotides: TGCGCCAGGAGTTTCCTAGGCCTCAATCAGCCCCAGCATTTC.

CDR3 protein: CSVPPVAEREPYF. In DNA form, the CDR3 reads TGCAGCGTCCCCCCCGTAGCCGAGCGGGAACCGTACTTC. This rearrangement joins TRBV20-1 to TRBJ2-7; 7 bases match TRBD2. The CDR3 is made up of 13 amino acids. Germline V gene data show CDR1 as DFQATT and CDR2 as SNEGSKA (reference sequence).

Comment on this clonotype: It is likely a read error, because the conserved phenylalanine at the end of the CDR3 is missing. It is unclear where the CDR3 begins or ends on the DNA, so no DNA is shown, and the CDR3 is as TCRdb lists it. The CDR3 sequence: CASSPWGTAQETEYY. V gene TRBV11-3 combines with J gene TRBJ2-5; the table's D call, TRBD2, was not checked against the DNA. The CDR3 is 15 residues long, counting both termini. CDR1 SGHNT and CDR2 YENEEA come from the germline V gene.

On this clonotype itself: The CDR3 carries no conserved terminal phenylalanine or tryptophan, so it likely arises from a read error. The CDR3 nucleotides are TGTGACAGCAGCCGGGCGTATGTGCAGTACAATGAGCAGTTCCTC. Its translation: CDSSRAYVQYNEQFL. J is TRBJ2-1 and V is TRBV5-4, with D unresolved. The germline V gene encodes CDR1 SGHNT and CDR2 YYREEE (reference sequence). CDR3 size: 15 residues.

About this clonotype itself: Being one base from a much bigger clone, this may be a read error. The chain couples TRBV28 to TRBJ2-5; a possible D gene is TRBD2 (5 bases). The germline V gene has CDR1 MDHEN and CDR2 SYDVKM. Trimming shortened V by 2 bases and J by 7 bases, and 11 bases separated the two germline ends. This CDR3 is 13 amino acids long. For the CDR3, the DNA is TGTGCCAGCAGTTTAACGGGGAAGGCGACCCAGTACTTC. Protein product: CASSLTGKATQYF.

A note on this clonotype: One end of the junction fails to match germline, which may point to a read error. The gene calls are TRBV29-1 and TRBJ2-1; TRBD1 might be the D (6 bases). The V gene's germline CDR1 is SQVTM and CDR2 ANQGSEA. The CDR3 is made up of 16 amino acids. CDR3 nucleotide sequence: TGTAGCGTTGAAAATCCAGACAGGTCCTCCTACAATGAGCAGTTCTTC. It is translated as CSVENPDRSSYNEQFF.

This clonotype was counted many times. V gene TRBV16 combines with J gene TRBJ1-1; D ambiguous. The V gene's germline CDR1 is KGHSY and CDR2 FQNENV. The CDR3 covers 15 residues. Trimming took off 1 base at V and 3 bases at J, with 12 bases between the two ends. As DNA, the CDR3 is TGTGCCAGCAGCCAATTGGCCGGCAGGTACACTGAAGCTTTCTTT. As protein: CASSQLAGRYTEAFF.

V usage is TRBV25-1 and J usage is TRBJ2-5; TRBD1 aligns across 9 bases. From germline, CDR1 is MGHDK and CDR2 SYGVNS. The V and J ends lost 8 bases and 5 bases, in that order; junction bases with no gene match: 9. The CDR3 contains 14 residues. The chain's CDR3 is CASGTPGTGETQYF. CDR3 DNA: TGTGCCAGCGGAACGCCTGGGACAGGGGAGACCCAGTACTTC.

Note on this clonotype: This may be a read error, as it is one base from a much larger clone. The rearrangement links TRBV30 to TRBJ1-6, with D possibly TRBD1 on 5 matching bases. The germline V gene encodes CDR1 GTSNPN and CDR2 SVGIG (reference sequence). The CDR3 extends over 13 amino acids. In nucleotides, the CDR3 is TGTGCCTGGAGTGAGGGGCAGCGATCACCCTTCCACTTT. Its translation is CAWSEGQRSPFHF.

About this clonotype: This may be a read error: a much more frequent sequence differs by one nucleotide. The chain joins TRBV28 to TRBJ1-6; TRBD1 matches at 9 bases. The germline V gene has CDR1 MDHEN and CDR2 SYDVKM. The CDR3 sequence is 15 residues long. The V segment lost 4 bases and the J segment 9 bases; nucleotides outside the gene matches: 7. CDR3: CASSSGTGWSSPLHF. In nucleotides, the CDR3 is TGTGCCAGCAGTTCTGGGACAGGGTGGAGTTCACCCCTCCACTTT.

The J gene is TRBJ2-1, the V gene TRBV4-1, with 7 bases that match TRBD1. The CDR3 extends over 15 amino acids. The germline gives CDR1 MGHRA, CDR2 YSYEKL. J was trimmed by 10 bases and V by 4 bases; bases with no gene match: 13. The CDR3 region is CASSPERQGYDEQFF. CDR3 DNA sequence: TGCGCCAGCAGCCCCGAAAGACAGGGCTACGACGAGCAGTTCTTC.

A remark on this clonotype: The junction departs from germline at one end; a sequencing error may be responsible. This chain uses TRBV6-5 with TRBJ2-7; D gene unclear. In germline, CDR1 is MNHEY, CDR2 SVGAGI. This CDR3 has 14 residues. CDR3 residues: CASSPCRSASEQYF. In nucleotides, the CDR3 is TGTGCCAGCAGTCCCTGCCGGTCTGCCTCCGAGCAATACTTC.

This clonotype was counted a few times. The CDR3 DNA follows: TGTGCCAGTAGACCCAGGGACGGGTACTACGAGCAGTACTTC. Translation gives CASRPRDGYYEQYF. The rearrangement uses TRBV6-6 and TRBJ2-7; D tentatively reads TRBD1 or TRBD2 (5 bases each). Germline CDR1 reads MNHNY; CDR2 reads SVGAGI (reference sequence). There are 14 residues in the CDR3. V was clipped by 9 bases and J by 3 bases, with 18 bases between them.

As to this clonotype: Sequence at one end of the junction differs from germline and may be a read error. The chain links TRBV20-1 to TRBJ2-4; 11 positions match TRBD2. Germline values: CDR1 DFQATT, CDR2 SNEGSKA (reference sequence). This CDR3 comprises 16 residues. The CDR3 region has the DNA TGCTGTGCTAGAGATCCGGCTAGCGGGGGGAAAAACATTCAGTACTTC. This sequence encodes CCARDPASGGKNIQYF.

This rearrangement joins TRBV29-1 to TRBJ2-5; weak D call: TRBD1 (5 bases). CDR3 length: 13 residues. With 5 bases removed from V and 4 bases from J, the gap between germline ends came to 14 bases. Germline lookup yields CDR1 SQVTM and CDR2 ANQGSEA. The CDR3, as DNA: TGCAGCGTTAAACGTCTTAGGGGAGAGACCCAGTACTTC. Amino acids: CSVKRLRGETQYF. Variable domain in full (rest from reference TRBV29-1 and TRBJ2-5): SAVISQKPSRDICQRGTSLTIQCQVDSQVTMMFWYRQQPGQSLTLIATANQGSEATYESGFVIDKFPISRPNLTFSTLTVSNMSPEDSSIYLCSVKRLRGETQYFGPGTRLLVL.

This clonotype was counted many times. This chain uses TRBV20-1 with TRBJ2-1; 7 bases match TRBD2. CDR3 length: 14 residues. Germline V lookup: CDR1 DFQATT, CDR2 SNEGSKA (reference sequence). V gave up 1 base and J gave up 5 bases; unmatched junction bases: 5. The DNA of the CDR3 is TGCAGTGCTAGAGGGGGACTACCTCACAATGAGCAGTTCTTC. Translating gives CSARGGLPHNEQFF.

About this clonotype: A junction boundary mismatches the germline segment, possibly from a read error. The V and J genes are TRBV11-2 and TRBJ2-3; D not resolved. Germline-derived CDR1 and CDR2 are SGHAT and FQNNGV. The CDR3 spans 14 residues. For the CDR3, the DNA is TGTGACAGCAGCTTAGTCGGTAGCACGTATACGCAGTATTTT. Amino acid sequence: CDSSLVGSTYTQYF. Filled out from reference TRBV11-2 and TRBJ2-3, the complete variable domain reads EAGVAQSPRYKIIEKRQSVAFWCNPISGHATLYWYQQILGQGPKLLIQFQNNGVVDDSQLPKDRFSAERLKGVDSTLKIQPAKLEDSAVYLCDSSLVGSTYTQYFGPGTRLTVL.

Comments on this clonotype: An end of the junction differs from the germline gene, which may be a read error. V and J are TRBV6-6 and TRBJ1-5; D is undetermined. CDR1 is MNHNY and CDR2 is SVGAGI in the germline V gene (reference sequence). The CDR3 runs to 15 residues. CDR3 DNA sequence: TGTGCCGGCAGTTTCGGCGGTAATAGCAATCAGCCCCAGCATTTT. Encoded protein: CAGSFGGNSNQPQHF.

About this clonotype itself: A much larger clone differs from this one at a single base, so this may be a read error. The chain is built from TRBV20-1 and TRBJ2-1; 8 positions match TRBD2. There are 13 residues in the CDR3. Germline V gene lookup returns CDR1 DFQATT and CDR2 SNEGSKA (reference sequence). The chain's CDR3 is CCAPSGSRNEQFF. CDR3 DNA sequence: TGCTGTGCTCCCAGCGGGAGTAGGAATGAGCAGTTCTTC.

Note on this clonotype: A junction end diverges from the germline sequence, so it may reflect a read error. The V and J genes are TRBV28 and TRBJ2-7; TRBD1 agrees at 9 bases. CDR3 length: 15 amino acids. Germline V CDR1 and CDR2: MDHEN, SYDVKM. Here the CDR3 DNA reads TGTGTCAGCAGCCCAAGGGACAGGGCCACCTACGAGCAGTACTTC. Amino acids: CVSSPRDRATYEQYF.

To note about this clonotype: One end of the junction fails to match germline, which may point to a read error. The rearrangement joins TRBV11-3 to TRBJ2-1; 8 bases match TRBD2. Per the germline V gene, CDR1 is SGHNT and CDR2 is YENEEA. The CDR3 is made up of 16 amino acids. The CDR3 coding sequence is TGTGCCAGCAGCAGGCAGGGCGTAGCGGGGTATAGTGAGCTGTTCTTC. Its protein is CASSRQGVAGYSELFF.

This clonotype was observed a handful of times. A read error is likely, as this CDR3 ends without the conserved phenylalanine or tryptophan. The genes are TRBV28 and TRBJ2-2; D gene ambiguous. Germline assignment: CDR1 MDHEN and CDR2 SYDVKM. There are 13 residues in the CDR3. V was clipped by 3 bases and J by 5 bases, with 7 bases between them. CDR3 residues: CASSFPITGELFL. The DNA for the CDR3 is TGTGCCAGCAGTTTCCCAATAACCGGGGAGCTGTTTCTT.

As for this clonotype: One end of the junction is discordant with germline, which a read error may explain. The rearrangement links TRBV28 to TRBJ2-1; D may correspond to TRBD1 or TRBD2 (6 bases each). From germline, CDR1 is MDHEN and CDR2 SYDVKM. CDR3 length: 16 residues. The CDR3: CVSIEGFRGLNNEQFF. The CDR3 DNA follows: TGCGTCAGCATAGAGGGGTTTCGGGGGCTTAACAATGAGCAGTTCTTC.

The CDR3 protein is CASSQYDGLAGDGGTYNEQFF. For the CDR3, the DNA is TGTGCCAGCAGCCAATACGATGGACTAGCGGGAGACGGTGGCACCTACAATGAGCAGTTCTTC. This chain connects TRBV4-2 to TRBJ2-1; 13 bases map to TRBD2. The CDR3 totals 21 residues. Germline V gene data show CDR1 as LGHNA and CDR2 as YNFKEQ. V was clipped by 2 bases and J by 2 bases; unmatched bases: 15.

The table lists this clonotype with many counts. J is TRBJ1-4 and V is TRBV20-1, with a possible D match to TRBD1 (5 bases). The length of the CDR3 is 12 residues. CDR1 DFQATT and CDR2 SNEGSKA come from the germline V gene (reference sequence). V lost 5 bases and J 7 bases, leaving 11 bases between the germline ends. Written as DNA, the CDR3 is TGCAGTGCTTGGGACGGCGCTGAAAAACTGTTTTTT. Translating gives CSAWDGAEKLFF.

As for this clonotype: One end of the junction is discordant with germline, which a read error may explain. This chain connects TRBV6-1 to TRBJ2-3; 10 bases are a match to TRBD1. This CDR3 is 16 amino acids long. The germline CDR1 and CDR2 sequences are MNHNS and SASEGT. The CDR3 sequence is CANSADRGRGTDMQYF. CDR3 DNA sequence: TGTGCCAACAGTGCAGACAGGGGGCGCGGCACAGATATGCAGTATTTT.

This chain uses TRBV28 with TRBJ1-2, with a weak D call TRBD1 (5 bases). Trimming removed 3 bases at V and 6 bases at J, with 20 bases between. This CDR3 comprises 16 residues. The germline gives CDR1 MDHEN, CDR2 SYDVKM. CDR3 loop: CASSFQDKGFLNGYTF. DNA of the CDR3: TGTGCCAGCAGTTTTCAAGACAAGGGGTTTCTCAATGGCTACACCTTC.